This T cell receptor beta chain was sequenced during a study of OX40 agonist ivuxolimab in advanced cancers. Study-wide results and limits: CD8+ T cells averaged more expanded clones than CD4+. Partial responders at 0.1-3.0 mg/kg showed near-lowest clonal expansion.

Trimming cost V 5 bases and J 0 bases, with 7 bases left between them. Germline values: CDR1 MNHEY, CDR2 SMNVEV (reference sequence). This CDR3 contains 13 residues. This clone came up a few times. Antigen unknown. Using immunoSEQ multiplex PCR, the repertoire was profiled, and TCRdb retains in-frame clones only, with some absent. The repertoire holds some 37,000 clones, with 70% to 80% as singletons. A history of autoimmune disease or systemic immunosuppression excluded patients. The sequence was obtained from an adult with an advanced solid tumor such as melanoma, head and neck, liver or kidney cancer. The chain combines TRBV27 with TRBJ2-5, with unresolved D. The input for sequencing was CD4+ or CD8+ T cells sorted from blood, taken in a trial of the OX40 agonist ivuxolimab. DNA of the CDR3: TGTGCCAGCAGTCCTAAGTACCAAGAGACCCAGTACTTC. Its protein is CASSPKYQETQYF.